The T cell receptor (beta chain) under discussion was sequenced for a study of blood T cell repertoires in COVID-19. Recruitment covered 25 or so US areas and drew participants whose ages spanned roughly 18 to 89 years. Clinical history as reported by participants underpinned cohort assignment. Some clones are missing from TCRdb's copy, which holds only in-frame ones; the method was immunoSEQ multiplex PCR. The table lists roughly 240,000 clones, 90% of them singletons, with just over 0.85% in the top ten. The trim removed 1 base at V and 4 bases at J, leaving 10 bases unmatched. Germline V CDR1 and CDR2: SGHNT, YYREEE (reference sequence). This CDR3 has 18 residues.

This clonotype was obtained from a man aged 50 or older who had been exposed to COVID-19. The source material was PBMCs or T cells enriched from blood (not recorded which). The rearrangement joins TRBV5-4 to TRBJ2-5; 13 bases match TRBD2. The CDR3, as DNA: TGTGCCAGCAGCTTGACTAGCGGGGGGGCCTTCGGGTTAGAGACCCAGTACTTC. Its protein is CASSLTSGGAFGLETQYF. The full variable domain, completed using reference TRBV5-4 and TRBJ2-5, is ETGVTQSPTHLIKTRGQQVTLRCSSQSGHNTVSWYQQALGQGPQFIFQYYREEENGRGNFPPRFSGLQFPNYSSELNVNALELDDSALYLCASSLTSGGAFGLETQYFGPGTRLLVL.